This T cell receptor (beta chain) was profiled in a study of shared clonotypes between healthy human individuals. Study summary: Each donor had three CD4 naive, three CD4 memory, two CD8 naive and one CD8 memory plate. The study, taken as a whole, reports: Naive subsets usually exceeded memory subsets in estimated richness.

This clone was seen only once. The antigen is unknown. Germline V gene lookup returns CDR1 SGHNT and CDR2 YYREEE (reference sequence). The CDR3 has 13 residues. The V and J ends lost 5 bases and 7 bases, in that order; junction bases with no gene match: 8. It was across several immunoSEQ plates that each subset's genomic DNA was evenly split. Measured with immunoSEQ multiplex PCR; TCRdb has only the in-frame clones, and not every one. Among 2 million to 2.5 million clones listed, around 92% were seen once. The chain joins TRBV5-4 to TRBJ1-1; 7 bases map to TRBD1. The TCR comes from a man aged 18-30 years in good health. Some clones in this sample may be carry-over from other donors' samples. The sample consisted of naive CD4+ T cells from PBMCs. As to subset: CD45RA+ positively selected. The CDR3 nucleotides are TGTGCCAGCAGTTCGGACAGGTTTGGTGAAGCTTTCTTT. Its translation is CASSSDRFGEAFF.